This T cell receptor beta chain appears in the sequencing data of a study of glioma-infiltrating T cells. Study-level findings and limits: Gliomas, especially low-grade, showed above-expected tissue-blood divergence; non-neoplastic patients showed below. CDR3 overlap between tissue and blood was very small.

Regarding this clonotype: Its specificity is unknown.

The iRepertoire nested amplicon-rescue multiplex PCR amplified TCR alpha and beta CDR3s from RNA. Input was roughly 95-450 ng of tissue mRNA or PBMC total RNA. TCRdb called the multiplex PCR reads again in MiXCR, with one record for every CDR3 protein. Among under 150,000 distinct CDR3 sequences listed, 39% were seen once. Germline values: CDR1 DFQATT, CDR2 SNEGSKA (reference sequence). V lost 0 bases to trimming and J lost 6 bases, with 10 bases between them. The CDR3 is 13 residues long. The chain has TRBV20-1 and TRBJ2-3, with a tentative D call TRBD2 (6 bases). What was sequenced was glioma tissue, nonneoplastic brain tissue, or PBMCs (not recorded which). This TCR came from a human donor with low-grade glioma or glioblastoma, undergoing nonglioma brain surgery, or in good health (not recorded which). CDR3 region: CSARDDLADTQYF. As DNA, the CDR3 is TGCAGTGCTAGAGATGACCTAGCGGATACGCAGTATTTT.